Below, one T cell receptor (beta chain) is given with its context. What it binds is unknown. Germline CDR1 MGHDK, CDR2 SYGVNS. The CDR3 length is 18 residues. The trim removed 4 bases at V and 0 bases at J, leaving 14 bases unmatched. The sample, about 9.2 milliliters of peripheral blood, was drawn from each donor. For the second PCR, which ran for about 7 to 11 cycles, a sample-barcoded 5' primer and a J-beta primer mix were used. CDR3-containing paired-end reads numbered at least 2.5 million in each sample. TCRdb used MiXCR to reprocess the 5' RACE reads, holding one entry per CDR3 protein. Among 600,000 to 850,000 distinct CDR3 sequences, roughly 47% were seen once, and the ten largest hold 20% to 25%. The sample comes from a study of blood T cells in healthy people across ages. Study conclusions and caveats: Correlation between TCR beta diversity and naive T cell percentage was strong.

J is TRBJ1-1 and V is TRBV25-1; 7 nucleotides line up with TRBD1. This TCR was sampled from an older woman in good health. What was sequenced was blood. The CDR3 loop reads CASSGFITGTDMNTEAFF. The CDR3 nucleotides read TGTGCCAGCAGTGGATTTATTACCGGGACAGACATGAACACTGAAGCTTTCTTT.